This TCR beta chain was recovered during a study of T cells in Graves' hyperthyroidism and ophthalmopathy. RNA transcripts provided the source from which TCR beta CDR3 regions were amplified. Researchers ran a first-round RT-PCR on the TCR CDR3 using the HTBI primer set. TCRdb re-called the multiplex PCR reads with MiXCR, one entry per CDR3 protein. The repertoire has approximately 300,000 distinct CDR3 sequences, around 17% of them found once; the top ten carry approximately 35%. Participants, patients aged 18 to 65, had newly diagnosed hyperthyroidism with a duration under 2 months. PBMCs were derived from more than 8 ml fresh peripheral blood. In this sample, this clonotype turned up many times. Sequencing was done on a sample of blood. The TCR was taken from a man aged 25 to 40 with Graves' hyperthyroidism.

The CDR3 protein is CASSPDGTYEQYF. The CDR3 DNA reads as TGTGCCAGCTCCCCAGATGGGACCTACGAGCAGTACTTC. The chain joins TRBV18 to TRBJ2-7; D gene uncertain. V shed 6 bases and J shed 2 bases, with 11 bases lying between them. The germline V gene encodes CDR1 KGHSH and CDR2 LQKENI. CDR3 length: 13 amino acids.